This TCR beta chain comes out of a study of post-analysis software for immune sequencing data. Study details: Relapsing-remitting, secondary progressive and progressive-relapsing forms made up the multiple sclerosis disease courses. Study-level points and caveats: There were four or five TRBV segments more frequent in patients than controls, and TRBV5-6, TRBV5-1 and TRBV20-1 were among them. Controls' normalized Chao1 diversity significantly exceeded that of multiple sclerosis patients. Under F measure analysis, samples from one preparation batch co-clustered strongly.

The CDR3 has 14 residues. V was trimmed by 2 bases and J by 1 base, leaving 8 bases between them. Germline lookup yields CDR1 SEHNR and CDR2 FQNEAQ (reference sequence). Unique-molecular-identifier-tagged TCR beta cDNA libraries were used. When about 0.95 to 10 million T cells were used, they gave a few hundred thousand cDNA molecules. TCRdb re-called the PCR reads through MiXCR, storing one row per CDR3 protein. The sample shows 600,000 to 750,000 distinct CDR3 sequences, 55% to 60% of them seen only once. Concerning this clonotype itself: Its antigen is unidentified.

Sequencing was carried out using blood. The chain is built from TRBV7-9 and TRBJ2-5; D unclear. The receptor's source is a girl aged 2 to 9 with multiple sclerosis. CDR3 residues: CASSLLRIQETQYF. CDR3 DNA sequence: TGTGCCAGCAGCTTATTAAGGATCCAAGAGACCCAGTACTTC.